The TCR beta chain under discussion was sequenced for a study of beta chain features in type 1 diabetes. On the study more broadly: The patient and healthy donor groups were comparable for age, gender and cell yields. Findings of the study overall: TCRB CDR3 length was moderately but significantly reduced in all four CD4+ subsets of Type 1 diabetes patients. Cells carrying high TCR expression could end up over-represented when cDNA is sequenced. Healthy donors had naive, central memory and Treg TCRB repertoires that appeared less similar than those seen among patients.

The investigators reverse transcribed all of the isolated RNA, so they sequenced expressed TCRB transcripts. The method was immunoSEQ multiplex PCR; TCRdb's version includes in-frame clones alone and lacks a portion of them. The sample carries under 350,000 clones, 13% to 15% recorded once. The CDR3 runs 16 residues. CDR1 is SEHNR, CDR2 FQNEAQ, per germline (reference sequence). Unmatched junction bases numbered 7, after V lost 5 bases and J lost 0 bases. Turning to this clone: Its antigen is still unknown.

The chain joins TRBV7-9 to TRBJ1-5; TRBD1 matches at 7 bases. Source material: naive CD4+ T cells from blood. The source of this sequence is a man aged 25 to 45 with type 1 diabetes. CDR3 in DNA: TGTGCCAGCAGCCCAGGGGGACCGAATAGCAATCAGCCCCAGCATTTT. Its translation is CASSPGGPNSNQPQHF.